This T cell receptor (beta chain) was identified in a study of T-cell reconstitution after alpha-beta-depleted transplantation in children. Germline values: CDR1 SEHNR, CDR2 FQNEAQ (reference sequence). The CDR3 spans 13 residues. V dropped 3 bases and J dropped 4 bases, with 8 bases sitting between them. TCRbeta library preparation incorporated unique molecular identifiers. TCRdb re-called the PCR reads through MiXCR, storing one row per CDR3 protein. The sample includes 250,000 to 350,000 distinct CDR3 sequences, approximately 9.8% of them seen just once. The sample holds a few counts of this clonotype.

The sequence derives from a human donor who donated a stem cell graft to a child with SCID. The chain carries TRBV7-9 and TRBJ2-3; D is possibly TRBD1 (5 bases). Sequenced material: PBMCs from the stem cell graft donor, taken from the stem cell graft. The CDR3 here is CASSLSGPDTQYF. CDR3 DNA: TGTGCCAGCAGCTTGTCAGGGCCAGATACGCAGTATTTT.